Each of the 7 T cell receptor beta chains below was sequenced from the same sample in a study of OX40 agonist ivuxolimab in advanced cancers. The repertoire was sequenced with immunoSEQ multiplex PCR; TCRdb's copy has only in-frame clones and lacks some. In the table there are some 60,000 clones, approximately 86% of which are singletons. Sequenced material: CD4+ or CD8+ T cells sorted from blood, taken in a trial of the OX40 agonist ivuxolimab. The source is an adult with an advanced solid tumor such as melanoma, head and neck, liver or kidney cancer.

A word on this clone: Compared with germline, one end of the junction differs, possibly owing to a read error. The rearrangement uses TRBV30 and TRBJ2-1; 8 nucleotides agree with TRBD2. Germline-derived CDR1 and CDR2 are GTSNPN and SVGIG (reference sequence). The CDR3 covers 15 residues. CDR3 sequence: CAGRGPGGNYNEQFF. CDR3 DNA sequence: TGTGCCGGGAGAGGCCCGGGGGGGAACTACAATGAGCAGTTCTTC.

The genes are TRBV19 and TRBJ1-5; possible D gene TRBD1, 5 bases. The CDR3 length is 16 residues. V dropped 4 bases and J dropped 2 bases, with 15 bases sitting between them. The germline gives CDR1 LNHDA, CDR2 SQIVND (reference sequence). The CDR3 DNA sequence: TGTGCCAGTAGTAAAGGGGACTTTTTGGGCAATCAGCCCCAGCATTTT. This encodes CASSKGDFLGNQPQHF. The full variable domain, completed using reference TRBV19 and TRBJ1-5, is DGGITQSPKYLFRKEGQNVTLSCEQNLNHDAMYWYRQDPGQGLRLIYYSQIVNDFQKGDIAEGYSVSREKKESFPLTVTSAQKNPTAFYLCASSKGDFLGNQPQHFGDGTRLSIL.

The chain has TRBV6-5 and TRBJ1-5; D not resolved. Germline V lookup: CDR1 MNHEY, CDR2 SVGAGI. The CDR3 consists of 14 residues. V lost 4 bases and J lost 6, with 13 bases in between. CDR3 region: CASSLGGPGQPQHF. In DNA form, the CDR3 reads TGTGCCAGCAGTTTAGGCGGGCCCGGTCAGCCCCAGCATTTT.

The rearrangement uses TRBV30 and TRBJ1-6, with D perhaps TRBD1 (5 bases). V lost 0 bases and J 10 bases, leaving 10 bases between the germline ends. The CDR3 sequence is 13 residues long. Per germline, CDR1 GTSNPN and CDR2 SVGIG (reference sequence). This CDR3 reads CAWSVDSRSPLHF. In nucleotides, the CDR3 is TGTGCCTGGAGTGTAGACAGTAGGTCACCCCTCCACTTT. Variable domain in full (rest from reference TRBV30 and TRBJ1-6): SQTIHQWPATLVQPVGSPLSLECTVEGTSNPNLYWYRQAAGRGLQLLFYSVGIGQISSEVPQNLSASRPQDRQFILSSKKLLLSDSGFYLCAWSVDSRSPLHFGNGTRLTVT.

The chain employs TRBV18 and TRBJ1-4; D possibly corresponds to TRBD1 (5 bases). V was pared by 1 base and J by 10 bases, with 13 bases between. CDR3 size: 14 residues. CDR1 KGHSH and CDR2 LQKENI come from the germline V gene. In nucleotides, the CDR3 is TGTGCCAGCTCACCACGGGATAATCAGGGAAAACTGTTTTTT. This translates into CASSPRDNQGKLFF.

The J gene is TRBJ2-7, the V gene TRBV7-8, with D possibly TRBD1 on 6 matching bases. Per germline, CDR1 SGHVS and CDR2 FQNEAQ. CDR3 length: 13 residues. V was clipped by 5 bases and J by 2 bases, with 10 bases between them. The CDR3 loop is CASSPRTAYEQYF. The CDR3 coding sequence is TGTGCCAGCAGCCCTAGGACAGCCTACGAGCAGTACTTC.

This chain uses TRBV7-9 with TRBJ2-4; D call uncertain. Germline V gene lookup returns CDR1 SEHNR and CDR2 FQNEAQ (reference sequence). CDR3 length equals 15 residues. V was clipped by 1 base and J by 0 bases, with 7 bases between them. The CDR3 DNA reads TGTGCCAGCAGCTTAGTTTTGGTAGCCAAAAACATTCAGTACTTC. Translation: CASSLVLVAKNIQYF. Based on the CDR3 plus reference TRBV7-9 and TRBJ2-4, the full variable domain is DTGVSQNPRHKITKRGQNVTFRCDPISEHNRLYWYRQTLGQGPEFLTYFQNEAQLEKSRLLSDRFSAERPKGSFSTLEIQRTEQGDSAMYLCASSLVLVAKNIQYFGAGTRLSVL.